This T cell receptor (beta chain) was sequenced in a study of cytomegalovirus exposure and HLA in healthy donors. The overall study: Unique TCRs numbering 75 million to 95 million, obtained from HLA-typed donors, made up an early data release.

PCR primers comprised 60 Vbeta and 13 Jbeta primers. Repertoires were generated with immunoSEQ multiplex PCR, while TCRdb's copy carries only in-frame clones and drops some. The data hold approximately 130,000 clones, with around 80% observed a single time. The CDR3 is 12 amino acids. V lost 0 bases, J lost 4 bases, and 4 bases lay in between. Germline CDR1 is SGHNT and CDR2 is YYREEE (reference sequence). The specimen sequenced was PBMCs. This clonotype originated in a man under 40 in good health and CMV-seronegative. This rearrangement joins TRBV5-4 to TRBJ1-1; D gene ambiguous. Here the CDR3 DNA reads TGTGCCAGCAGCTTGGGGAGCACTGAAGCTTTCTTT. Translated, it gives CASSLGSTEAFF. The variable domain in full, completed from reference TRBV5-4 and TRBJ1-1, reads ETGVTQSPTHLIKTRGQQVTLRCSSQSGHNTVSWYQQALGQGPQFIFQYYREEENGRGNFPPRFSGLQFPNYSSELNVNALELDDSALYLCASSLGSTEAFFGQGTRLTVV.